This T cell receptor (beta chain) was profiled in a study of cytomegalovirus exposure and HLA in healthy donors. Overall study: The study's early data release held about 85 million unique TCRs from HLA-typed donors.

The germline V gene encodes CDR1 SGHKS and CDR2 YYEKEE (reference sequence). This CDR3 has 16 residues. Trimming at V came to 5 bases and at J to 4 bases, leaving 8 bases not matched to a gene. About this clone itself: Its antigen is as yet unknown.

General observations from the study: A later analysis, which compared TCR beta chains of equal frequency, found the HLA-associated ones more clonally expanded. Presence/absence analyses rested on an assumption that sequencing depth was roughly uniform across donors.

The PCR ran on 60 Vbeta and 13 Jbeta primers. Sequenced by immunoSEQ multiplex PCR; TCRdb stores in-frame clones only, minus some. The sample totals 68,000 or so clones; its top ten clones hold around 7%. The sequence derives from a female donor in good health and CMV-seropositive. The V call is TRBV5-5, the J call TRBJ2-7, with 14 bases aligning to TRBD2. The sequencing sample was made of PBMCs. The CDR3, as DNA: TGTGCCAGCAGTCCGGGACTAGCGGGAGCTAGGTACGAGCAGTACTTC. This sequence encodes CASSPGLAGARYEQYF.